The 30 T cell receptor beta chains reported below all come from one sample, sequenced in a study of technical replicates of blood from a handful of donors. The data were produced by immunoSEQ multiplex PCR, yet TCRdb's version contains in-frame clones alone and is incomplete. The sample holds more than 90,000 clones, 90% to 96% seen once. Sequencing was carried out using T cells isolated from PBMCs. The receptors here all came from a human donor in good health.

This rearrangement joins TRBV14 to TRBJ2-3, with a tentative D call TRBD2 (6 bases). V lost 3 bases and J lost 1, with 14 bases in between. Looked up from germline, CDR1 is SGHDN and CDR2 is FVKESK. The CDR3 is made up of 16 amino acids. CDR3 in amino acids: CASSQEWGLGTDTQYF. The CDR3, as DNA: TGTGCCAGCAGCCAGGAGTGGGGACTCGGCACAGATACGCAGTATTTT.

This clone was detected only once. The chain recombines TRBV6-5 with TRBJ2-7; TRBD2 matches at 10 bases. The germline V gene has CDR1 MNHEY and CDR2 SVGAGI. The CDR3 consists of 15 residues. J gave up 4 bases and V 6 bases, and 9 bases lay outside the gene matches. CDR3 nucleotide sequence: TGTGCCAGCAGAGCTACTAGCGGGGACGGGTACGAGCAGTACTTC. Translating it yields CASRATSGDGYEQYF.

J is TRBJ1-5 and V is TRBV28; 7 bases align to TRBD1. This CDR3 spans 15 amino acids. V was clipped by 4 bases and J by 9 bases; unmatched bases: 12. CDR1 MDHEN and CDR2 SYDVKM come from the germline V gene. The DNA for the CDR3 is TGTGCCAGCAGTTCTACCGGGACAGCCTATCGGCCCCAGCATTTT. Its protein product is CASSSTGTAYRPQHF.

This chain joins TRBV5-4 and TRBJ2-4; 7 bases are shared with TRBD2. This CDR3 is 16 amino acids long. Trimming took 1 base from V and 3 from J; bases not matched to a gene: 7. Germline V gene lookup returns CDR1 SGHNT and CDR2 YYREEE (reference sequence). CDR3 amino acids: CASSLRFGDYKNIQYF. Here the CDR3 DNA reads TGTGCCAGCAGCTTGCGTTTCGGGGACTACAAAAACATTCAGTACTTC. Using reference TRBV5-4 and TRBJ2-4 for the parts outside the CDR3, the full variable domain is ETGVTQSPTHLIKTRGQQVTLRCSSQSGHNTVSWYQQALGQGPQFIFQYYREEENGRGNFPPRFSGLQFPNYSSELNVNALELDDSALYLCASSLRFGDYKNIQYFGAGTRLSVL.

The V call is TRBV5-4, the J call TRBJ1-3, with D hard to call. V gave up 4 bases and J gave up 0 bases, with 11 bases separating them. This CDR3 has 15 residues. Per germline, CDR1 SGHNT and CDR2 YYREEE (reference sequence). The CDR3 DNA follows: TGTGCCAGCAGCATTGAAAGGAGCTCTGGAAACACCATATATTTT. Residues: CASSIERSSGNTIYF.

J is TRBJ1-2 and V is TRBV19; D uncertain. V lost 1 base to trimming and J lost 6 bases, with 12 bases between them. CDR1 and CDR2 (germline): LNHDA, SQIVND (reference sequence). This CDR3 has 14 residues. The CDR3 region has the DNA TGTGCCAGTAGTATAGTCTCTCACGCGGATGGCTACACCTTC. This codes for CASSIVSHADGYTF.

The CDR3 loop reads CASSGTGVLNEKLFF. The CDR3 coding sequence is TGCGCCAGCAGCGGGACAGGGGTACTTAATGAAAAACTGTTTTTT. The chain couples TRBV5-1 to TRBJ1-4, with 10 bases matching TRBD1. V lost 4 bases, J lost 4 bases, and 4 bases stayed unmatched. The CDR3 loop spans 15 amino acids. Germline V gene lookup returns CDR1 SGHRS and CDR2 YFSETQ. The whole variable domain, filled in from reference TRBV5-1 and TRBJ1-4, reads KAGVTQTPRYLIKTRGQQVTLSCSPISGHRSVSWYQQTPGQGLQFLFEYFSETQRNKGNFPGRFSGRQFSNSRSEMNVSTLELGDSALYLCASSGTGVLNEKLFFGSGTQLSVL.

The chain uses TRBV30 and TRBJ1-1; D is possibly TRBD1 (5 bases). Trimming removed 0 bases at V and 2 bases at J, with 16 bases between. Germline-derived CDR1 and CDR2 are GTSNPN and SVGIG (reference sequence). The CDR3 is 16 amino acids. CDR3 coding DNA: TGTGCCTGGAGTGTTTCGCGACAGCCCTTCAACACTGAAGCTTTCTTT. It is translated as CAWSVSRQPFNTEAFF.

V gene TRBV5-1 combines with J gene TRBJ2-3; 7 bases map to TRBD2. Per the germline V gene, CDR1 is SGHRS and CDR2 is YFSETQ. Losses at the gene ends were 6 bases for V and 2 bases for J; bases not matched to a gene: 9. The CDR3 consists of 15 residues. The CDR3 DNA reads TGCGCCAGCATGGGCGGGACTACTCACACAGATACGCAGTATTTT. Translated, it gives CASMGGTTHTDTQYF.

V usage is TRBV11-2 and J usage is TRBJ2-3, with 8 bases identical to TRBD2. With V trimmed by 5 bases and J by 3 bases, 7 bases remained unmatched. The CDR3 loop spans 15 amino acids. Germline V lookup: CDR1 SGHAT, CDR2 FQNNGV. The CDR3 DNA reads as TGTGCCAGCAGCCCCGGAACTAGCGGAACAGATACGCAGTATTTT. Translating it yields CASSPGTSGTDTQYF. The full variable domain, with the rest looked up from reference TRBV11-2 and TRBJ2-3, is EAGVAQSPRYKIIEKRQSVAFWCNPISGHATLYWYQQILGQGPKLLIQFQNNGVVDDSQLPKDRFSAERLKGVDSTLKIQPAKLEDSAVYLCASSPGTSGTDTQYFGPGTRLTVL.

In the case of this clone: The junction does not match germline at one end; this may be a read error. V and J are TRBV2 and TRBJ2-7; 9 nucleotides line up with TRBD2. Germline values: CDR1 SNHLY, CDR2 FYNNEI. The CDR3 length is 15 residues. The CDR3 here is CASREGLARSYEQCF. The DNA of the CDR3 is TGTGCCAGCAGAGAGGGACTAGCTAGGTCCTACGAGCAGTGCTTC.

This chain joins TRBV27 and TRBJ1-1; possibly TRBD1 for D (6 bases). V lost 8 bases and J 5 bases, leaving 21 bases between the germline ends. This CDR3 region has 15 residues. Germline CDR1 reads MNHEY; CDR2 reads SMNVEV (reference sequence). The CDR3 DNA follows: TGTGCCAGCCATCCCTCAGGCTGGGGGCGTACTGAAGCTTTCTTT. Translating it yields CASHPSGWGRTEAFF.

V is TRBV7-2 and J is TRBJ2-7; 8 bases are shared with TRBD1. The junction had 2 bases not matched to a gene; V was cut back by 4 bases and J by 9 bases. The CDR3 spans 11 residues. The germline V gene has CDR1 SGHTA and CDR2 FQGNSA. The CDR3 sequence is CASSSGQGQYF. DNA for the CDR3: TGTGCCAGCAGCTCAGGACAGGGGCAGTACTTC.

The CDR3 protein is CASKDTIFSGNTIYF. CDR3 nucleotides: TGTGCCAGCAAGGACACTATCTTCTCTGGAAACACCATATATTTT. This chain uses TRBV6-5 with TRBJ1-3, with TRBD1 as a possible D gene (5 bases). The V and J ends lost 7 bases and 0 bases respectively, with 13 bases between them. This CDR3 is 15 amino acids long. Germline CDR1 and CDR2: MNHEY and SVGAGI.

The V and J genes are TRBV7-9 and TRBJ2-7; no reliable D call. Germline CDR1 SEHNR, CDR2 FQNEAQ (reference sequence). The V end lost 5 bases, the J end lost 4 bases, and 15 bases lay between the germline ends. The CDR3 is made up of 14 amino acids. This CDR3 is CASSPSESPYEQYF. The CDR3 nucleotides read TGTGCCAGCAGCCCGTCAGAATCCCCTTACGAGCAGTACTTC.

V is TRBV11-3 and J is TRBJ2-5; TRBD2 matches at 10 bases. The CDR3 spans 15 residues. CDR1 SGHNT and CDR2 YENEEA come from the germline V gene. Unmatched junction bases numbered 0, after V lost 1 base and J lost 1 base. The CDR3 DNA reads TGTGCCAGCAGCTTAGTAGCGGGGGGCCAAGAGACCCAGTACTTC. Translated: CASSLVAGGQETQYF.

The rearrangement links TRBV28 to TRBJ1-2, with a tentative D call TRBD1 (6 bases). The CDR3 runs to 19 residues. V dropped 0 bases and J dropped 3 bases, with 23 bases sitting between them. Germline CDR1 reads MDHEN; CDR2 reads SYDVKM. The CDR3 region is CASSLWNPPGGGRHYGYTF. The CDR3 DNA follows: TGTGCCAGCAGTTTATGGAACCCGCCGGGAGGGGGGCGACACTATGGCTACACCTTC.

The rearrangement links TRBV7-9 to TRBJ2-2; no firm D call. CDR1 SEHNR and CDR2 FQNEAQ come from the germline V gene (reference sequence). The V gene lost 1 base and the J gene lost 4 bases, with 4 bases spanning the gap. This CDR3 contains 13 residues. The CDR3 DNA follows: TGTGCCAGCAGCTTAGGTCGCACCGGGGAGCTGTTTTTT. Translated, it gives CASSLGRTGELFF.

The chain links TRBV7-6 to TRBJ2-7, with D perhaps matching TRBD1 (6 bases). The V end was cut by 4 bases, the J end by 2 bases, with 12 bases between. CDR3 length: 14 amino acids. The V gene's germline CDR1 is SGHVS and CDR2 FNYEAQ. CDR3 sequence: CASSSTGNPYEQYF. The CDR3 DNA follows: TGTGCCAGCAGCTCGACAGGAAACCCCTACGAGCAGTACTTC.

The rearrangement joins TRBV9 to TRBJ2-7; 10 nucleotides line up with TRBD2. J was trimmed by 3 bases and V by 4 bases; bases with no gene match: 4. Germline V gives CDR1 SGDLS, CDR2 YYNGEE. The CDR3 contains 14 residues. The CDR3 sequence: CASSPSGGFYEQYF. As DNA, the CDR3 is TGTGCCAGCAGCCCTAGCGGGGGATTCTACGAGCAGTACTTC.

The CDR3 DNA is TGCGCCAGCAGCCGGGACAACGGCCCCACTGAAGCTTTCTTT. Encoded protein: CASSRDNGPTEAFF. The gene calls are TRBV5-1 and TRBJ1-1, with D tentatively TRBD1 (6 bases). Trimming shortened V by 4 bases and J by 4 bases, and 14 bases separated the two germline ends. The CDR3 is made up of 14 amino acids. The germline gives CDR1 SGHRS, CDR2 YFSETQ.

This chain connects TRBV2 to TRBJ2-7; 8 positions agree with TRBD2. In germline, CDR1 is SNHLY, CDR2 FYNNEI. The CDR3 covers 13 residues. V was pared by 6 bases and J by 7 bases, with 8 bases of the junction left unmatched. This CDR3 reads CASRTSAAGEQYF. As DNA, the CDR3 is TGTGCCAGCAGGACTAGCGCGGCTGGGGAGCAGTACTTC.

The chain joins TRBV6-5 to TRBJ2-1; 12 bases align to TRBD2. The length of the CDR3 is 15 residues. V was clipped by 6 bases and J by 6 bases; unmatched bases: 6. Germline CDR1 is MNHEY and CDR2 is SVGAGI. The CDR3 bases are TGTGCCAGCAGAACTCTAGCGGGAGGGCCCAATGAGCAGTTCTTC. It encodes CASRTLAGGPNEQFF.

The chain employs TRBV5-1 and TRBJ1-2; maybe TRBD1 (6 bases). The germline gives CDR1 SGHRS, CDR2 YFSETQ. The CDR3 loop spans 14 amino acids. Trimming cost V 0 bases and J 10 bases, with 16 bases left between them. This CDR3 reads CASSLEGTTMVYTF. The CDR3 nucleotides read TGCGCCAGCAGCTTGGAAGGGACAACTATGGTCTACACCTTC.

V gene TRBV27 combines with J gene TRBJ2-7, with 9 bases that match TRBD1. Germline V gives CDR1 MNHEY, CDR2 SMNVEV (reference sequence). V lost 10 bases and J lost 2; bases outside the gene matches: 6. The CDR3 spans 13 residues. CDR3 sequence: CATGQGFTYEQYF. As DNA, the CDR3 is TGTGCCACGGGACAGGGTTTTACCTACGAGCAGTACTTC.

This chain links TRBV6-1 with TRBJ1-2, with a weak D call TRBD1 (5 bases). The CDR3 totals 15 residues. The germline V and J ends were trimmed by 2 bases and 3 bases, with 13 bases remaining between them. The germline V gene has CDR1 MNHNS and CDR2 SASEGT. The CDR3 sequence is CASSEHHRPYYGYTF. The CDR3 nucleotides are TGTGCCAGCAGTGAACACCACAGGCCTTACTATGGCTACACCTTC.

This clone was seen once. This chain connects TRBV5-4 to TRBJ2-7; 11 nucleotides line up with TRBD1. The CDR3 runs 16 residues. With V trimmed by 4 bases and J by 3 bases, 9 bases remained unmatched. The germline V gene encodes CDR1 SGHNT and CDR2 YYREEE (reference sequence). CDR3 DNA: TGTGCCAGCAGCGAGCCGGGACAGGGGGGGGACTACGAGCAGTACTTC. Its protein is CASSEPGQGGDYEQYF.

V and J are TRBV9 and TRBJ2-3, with 10 bases aligning to TRBD2. This CDR3 spans 16 amino acids. CDR1 is SGDLS, CDR2 YYNGEE, per germline. After removal of 0 bases from V and 4 bases from J, the junction contained 5 bases not matched to a gene. CDR3 loop: CASSVDWLAGADTQYF. CDR3 DNA: TGTGCCAGCAGCGTAGATTGGCTAGCGGGAGCAGATACGCAGTATTTT.

The rearrangement links TRBV19 to TRBJ2-1, with TRBD2 identical over 9 bases. Looked up from germline, CDR1 is LNHDA and CDR2 is SQIVND (reference sequence). The CDR3 spans 18 residues. With 4 bases clipped from V and 0 bases from J, the junction kept 10 bases outside the gene matches. In nucleotides, the CDR3 is TGTGCCAGTAGTACCCGCCTAGCGGGACGTTCCTCCTACAATGAGCAGTTCTTC. It yields the protein CASSTRLAGRSSYNEQFF.

The DNA for the CDR3 is TGTGCCAGCAGTGAAAGAGACAGGCTCGAGAGTAACTATGGCTACACCTTC. This encodes CASSERDRLESNYGYTF. The chain joins TRBV6-1 to TRBJ1-2; maybe TRBD1 (6 bases). Per the germline V gene, CDR1 is MNHNS and CDR2 is SASEGT. The V end lost 2 bases, the J end lost 1 base, and 17 bases lay between the germline ends. The CDR3 runs 17 residues.